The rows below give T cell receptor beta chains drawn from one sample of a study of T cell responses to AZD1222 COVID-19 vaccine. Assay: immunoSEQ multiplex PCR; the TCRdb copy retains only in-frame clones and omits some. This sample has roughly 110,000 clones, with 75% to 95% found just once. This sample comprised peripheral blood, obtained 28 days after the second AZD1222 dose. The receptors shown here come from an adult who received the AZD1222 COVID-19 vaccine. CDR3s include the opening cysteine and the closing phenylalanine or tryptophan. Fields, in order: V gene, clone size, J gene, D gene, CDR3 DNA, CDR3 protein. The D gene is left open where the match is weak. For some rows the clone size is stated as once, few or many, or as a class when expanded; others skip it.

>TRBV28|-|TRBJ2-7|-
TGTGCCAGCAGTTTAACCGGGAGCTCCTACGAGCAGTACTTC
CASSLTGSSYEQYF
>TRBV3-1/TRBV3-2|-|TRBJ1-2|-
TGTGCCAGCCCCCGGCGGGACGACACGGCGACCGGCCCCATCCCGTCTAACTATGGCTACACCTTC
CASPRRDDTATGPIPSNYGYTF
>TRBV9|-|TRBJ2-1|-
TGTGCCAGCAGCCCCCGGGTAGCGTTCTACAATGAGCAGTTCTTC
CASSPRVAFYNEQFF
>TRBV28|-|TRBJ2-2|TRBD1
TGTGCCACCCTCGGGGACAGGGGGCGAGTCGGGGAGCTGTTTTTT
CATLGDRGRVGELFF
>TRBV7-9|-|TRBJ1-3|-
TGTGCCAGCAGCTTAGAGTTGACGGTTGGAAACACCATATATTTT
CASSLELTVGNTIYF
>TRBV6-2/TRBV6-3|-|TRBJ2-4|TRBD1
TGTGCCAGCAGCCAAGACAGGGCTCAGCACGTCCTAGCCAAAAACATTCAGTACTTC
CASSQDRAQHVLAKNIQYF
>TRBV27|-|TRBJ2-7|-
TGTGCCAGCAGTTTATCGAAGCTAGCCTACGAGCAGTACTTC
CASSLSKLAYEQYF
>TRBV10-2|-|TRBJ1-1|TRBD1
TGCGCCAGCAGCCGGGACAGGTGGAACACTGAAGCTTTCTTT
CASSRDRWNTEAFF
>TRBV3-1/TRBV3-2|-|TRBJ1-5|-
TGTGCCAGCAGCTTCTCGGTTGCGCAGCCCCAGCATTTT
CASSFSVAQPQHF
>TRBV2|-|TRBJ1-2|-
TGTGCCAGCAGTGAAAATCGGTATGGCTACACCTTC
CASSENRYGYTF
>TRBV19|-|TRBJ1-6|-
TGTGCCAGTAGTATCCTGTCCAGAAGGAGTAATTCGCCCCTCCACTTT
CASSILSRRSNSPLHF
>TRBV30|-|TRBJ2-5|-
TGTGCCTGGGGGGGACCCGACGGGACCCAGTACTTC
CAWGGPDGTQYF
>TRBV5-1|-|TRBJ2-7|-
TGCGCCAGCAGCTTAGTGGGGAGCGAGCAGTACTTC
CASSLVGSEQYF
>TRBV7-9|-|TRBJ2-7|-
TGTGCCAGCAGCCGAACAGGTCCAAACTACGAGCAGTACTTC
CASSRTGPNYEQYF
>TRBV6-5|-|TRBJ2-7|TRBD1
TGTGCCAGCAGTTACACCTACAGGGGCCACGAGCAGTACTTC
CASSYTYRGHEQYF
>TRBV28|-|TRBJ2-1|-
TGTGCCAGCAGTTGGGGGAGGTTTGAGCAGTTCTTC
CASSWGRFEQFF
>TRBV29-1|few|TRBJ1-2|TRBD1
TGCAGCGTTGGGGACAGGCGTTATGGCTACACCTTC
CSVGDRRYGYTF
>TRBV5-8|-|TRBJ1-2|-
TGTGCCAGCAGCTTGGGGCAGGAGATCTATGGCTACACCTTC
CASSLGQEIYGYTF
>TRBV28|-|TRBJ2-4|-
TGTGCCAGCAGCTCTCTCTTCAAAATACAGGTATGGAAAGAATTAGCCAAAAACATTCAGTACTTC
CASSSLFKIQVWKELAKNIQYF
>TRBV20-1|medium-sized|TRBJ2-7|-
TGCAGTGCCCGAGGGGTCTACGAGCAGTACTTC
CSARGVYEQYF
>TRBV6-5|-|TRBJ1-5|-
TGTGCCAGCTCGGGACCGCCCGGGCCCCAGCATTTT
CASSGPPGPQHF
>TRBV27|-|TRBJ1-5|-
TGTGCCAGCAGTCGAGGGGGGCAGCCCCAGCATTTT
CASSRGGQPQHF
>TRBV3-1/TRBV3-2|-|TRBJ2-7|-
TGTGCCAGCAGCCCCTTTTCAGGTCTCGAGCAGTACTTC
CASSPFSGLEQYF